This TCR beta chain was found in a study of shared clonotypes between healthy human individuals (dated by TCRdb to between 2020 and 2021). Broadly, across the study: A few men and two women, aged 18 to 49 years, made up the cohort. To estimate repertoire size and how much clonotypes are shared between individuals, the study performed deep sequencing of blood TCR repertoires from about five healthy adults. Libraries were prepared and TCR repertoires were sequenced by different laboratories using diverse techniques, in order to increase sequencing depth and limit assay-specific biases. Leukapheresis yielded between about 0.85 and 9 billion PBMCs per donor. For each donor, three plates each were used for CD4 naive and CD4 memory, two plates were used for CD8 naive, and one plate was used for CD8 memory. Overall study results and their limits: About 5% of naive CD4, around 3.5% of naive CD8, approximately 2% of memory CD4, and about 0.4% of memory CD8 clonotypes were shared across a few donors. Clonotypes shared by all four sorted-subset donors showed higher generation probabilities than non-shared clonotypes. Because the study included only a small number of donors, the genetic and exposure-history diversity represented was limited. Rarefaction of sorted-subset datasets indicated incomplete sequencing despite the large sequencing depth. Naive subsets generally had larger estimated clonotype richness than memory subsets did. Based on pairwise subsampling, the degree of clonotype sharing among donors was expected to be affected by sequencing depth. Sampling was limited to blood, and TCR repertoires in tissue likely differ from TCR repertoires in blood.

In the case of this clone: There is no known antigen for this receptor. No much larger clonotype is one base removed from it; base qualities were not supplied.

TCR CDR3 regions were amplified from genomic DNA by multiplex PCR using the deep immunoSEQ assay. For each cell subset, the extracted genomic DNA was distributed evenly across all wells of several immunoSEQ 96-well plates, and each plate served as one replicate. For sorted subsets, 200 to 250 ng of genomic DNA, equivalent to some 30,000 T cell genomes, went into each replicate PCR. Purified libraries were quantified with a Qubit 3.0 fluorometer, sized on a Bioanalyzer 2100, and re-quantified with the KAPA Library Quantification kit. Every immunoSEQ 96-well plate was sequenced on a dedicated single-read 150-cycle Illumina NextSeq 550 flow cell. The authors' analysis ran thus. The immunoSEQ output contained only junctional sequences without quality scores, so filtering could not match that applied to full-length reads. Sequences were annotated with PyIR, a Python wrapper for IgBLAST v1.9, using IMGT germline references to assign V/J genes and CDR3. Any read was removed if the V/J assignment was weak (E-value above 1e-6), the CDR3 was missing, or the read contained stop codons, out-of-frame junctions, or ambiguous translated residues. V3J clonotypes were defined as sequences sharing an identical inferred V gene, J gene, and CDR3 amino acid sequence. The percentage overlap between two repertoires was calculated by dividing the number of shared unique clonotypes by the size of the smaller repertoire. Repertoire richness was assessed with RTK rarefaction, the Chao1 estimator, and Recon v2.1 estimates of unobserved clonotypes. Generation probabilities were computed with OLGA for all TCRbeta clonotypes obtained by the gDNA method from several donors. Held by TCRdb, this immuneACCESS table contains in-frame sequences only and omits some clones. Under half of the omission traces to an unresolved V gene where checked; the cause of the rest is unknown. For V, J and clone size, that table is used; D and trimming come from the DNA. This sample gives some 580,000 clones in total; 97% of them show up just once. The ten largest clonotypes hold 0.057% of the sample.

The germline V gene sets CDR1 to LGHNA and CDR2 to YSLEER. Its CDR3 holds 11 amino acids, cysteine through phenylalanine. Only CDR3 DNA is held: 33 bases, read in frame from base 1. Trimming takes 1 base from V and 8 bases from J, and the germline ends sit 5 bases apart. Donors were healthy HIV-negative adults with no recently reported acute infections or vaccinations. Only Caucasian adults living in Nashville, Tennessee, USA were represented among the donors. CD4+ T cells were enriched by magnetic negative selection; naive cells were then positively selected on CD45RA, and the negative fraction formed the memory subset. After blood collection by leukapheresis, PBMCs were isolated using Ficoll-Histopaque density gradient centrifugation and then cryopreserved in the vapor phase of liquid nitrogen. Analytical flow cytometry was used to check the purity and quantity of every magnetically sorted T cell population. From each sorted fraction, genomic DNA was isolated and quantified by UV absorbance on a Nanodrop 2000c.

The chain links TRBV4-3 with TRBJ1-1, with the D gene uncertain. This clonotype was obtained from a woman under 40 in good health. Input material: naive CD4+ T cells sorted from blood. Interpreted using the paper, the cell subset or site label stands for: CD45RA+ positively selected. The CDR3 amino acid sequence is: CASSQGVEAFF. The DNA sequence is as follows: TGCGCCAGCAGCCAAGGGGTGGAAGCTTTCTTT.